This T cell receptor (beta chain) was identified in a study of identifying expanded T cells in peripheral blood. Produced via immunoSEQ multiplex PCR; TCRdb's table is partial and in-frame only. Of about 63,000 clones in the sample, under 85% were seen once. The V gene's germline CDR1 is MNHEY and CDR2 SMNVEV (reference sequence). Trimming removed 5 bases from V and 7 bases from J; junction bases left unmatched: 10. The CDR3 is 14 amino acids. V gene TRBV27 combines with J gene TRBJ1-2; TRBD1 matches 7 bases. Sequenced: blood. The sequence came from a person aged 18 to 70 in good health. For the CDR3, the DNA is TGTGCCAGCAGTCCTCAGACAGGGAACGGTGGCTACACCTTC. Translating it yields CASSPQTGNGGYTF.